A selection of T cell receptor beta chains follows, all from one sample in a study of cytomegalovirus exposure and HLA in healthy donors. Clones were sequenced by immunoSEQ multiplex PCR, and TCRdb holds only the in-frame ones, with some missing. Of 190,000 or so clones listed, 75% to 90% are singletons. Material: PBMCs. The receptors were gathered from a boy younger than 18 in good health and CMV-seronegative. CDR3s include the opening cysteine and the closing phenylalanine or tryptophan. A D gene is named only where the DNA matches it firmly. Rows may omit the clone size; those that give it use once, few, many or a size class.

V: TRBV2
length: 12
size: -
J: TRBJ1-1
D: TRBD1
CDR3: CAGPGGLPGAFF
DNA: TGTGCCGGGCCAGGGGGTCTCCCCGGCGCTTTCTTT

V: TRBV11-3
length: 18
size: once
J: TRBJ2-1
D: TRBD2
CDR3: CASSLGPGLTSINNEQFF
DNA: TGTGCCAGCAGCTTAGGGCCGGGACTAACCTCCATTAACAATGAGCAGTTCTTC

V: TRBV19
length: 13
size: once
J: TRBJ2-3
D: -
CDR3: CASSTPPRDTQYF
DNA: TGTGCCAGTAGTACCCCCCCCAGAGATACGCAGTATTTT

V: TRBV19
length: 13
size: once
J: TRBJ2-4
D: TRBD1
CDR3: CASEGQGRNIQYF
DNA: TGTGCCAGTGAGGGACAGGGGCGAAACATTCAGTACTTC

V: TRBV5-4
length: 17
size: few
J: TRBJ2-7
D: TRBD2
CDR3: CASSLGLAGVPGDEQYF
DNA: TGTGCCAGCAGCTTGGGACTAGCGGGAGTGCCAGGCGACGAGCAGTACTTC

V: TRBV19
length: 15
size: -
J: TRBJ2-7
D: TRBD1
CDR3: CASSIRGTGIYEQYF
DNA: TGTGCCAGTAGTATACGAGGGACAGGGATCTACGAGCAGTACTTC

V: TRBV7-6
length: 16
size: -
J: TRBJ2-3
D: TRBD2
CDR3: CASSLGSSGGTDTQYF
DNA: TGTGCCAGCAGCTTAGGGTCTAGCGGGGGGACAGATACGCAGTATTTT

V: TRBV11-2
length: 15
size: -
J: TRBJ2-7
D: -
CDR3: CASSSAPAGVYEQYF
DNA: TGTGCCAGCAGCTCGGCTCCTGCCGGAGTCTACGAGCAGTACTTC

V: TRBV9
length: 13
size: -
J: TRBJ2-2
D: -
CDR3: CASSVDRSGELFF
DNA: TGTGCCAGCAGCGTTGACAGGTCCGGGGAGCTGTTTTTT

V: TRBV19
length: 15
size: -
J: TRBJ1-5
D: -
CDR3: CASSIDQDSYQPQHF
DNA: TGTGCCAGTAGTATAGATCAGGACTCGTATCAGCCCCAGCATTTT

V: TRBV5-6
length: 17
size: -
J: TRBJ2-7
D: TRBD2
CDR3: CASSSPSPGLGDYEQYF
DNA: TGTGCCAGCAGCTCCCCATCCCCCGGACTAGGGGATTACGAGCAGTACTTC

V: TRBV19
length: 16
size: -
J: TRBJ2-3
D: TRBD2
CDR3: CASSIRGGRASDTQYF
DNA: TGTGCCAGTAGTATCCGGGGCGGGAGGGCATCGGATACGCAGTATTTT

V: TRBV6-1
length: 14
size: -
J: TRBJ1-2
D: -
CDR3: CASSETTGLVGYTF
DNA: TGTGCCAGCAGTGAGACGACAGGTCTTGTGGGCTACACCTTC

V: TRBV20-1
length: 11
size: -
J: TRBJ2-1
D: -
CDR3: CSCPAYNEQFF
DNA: TGCAGTTGTCCCGCGTACAATGAGCAGTTCTTC

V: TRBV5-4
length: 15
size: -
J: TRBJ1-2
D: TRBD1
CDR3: CASSSTGGTNYGYTF
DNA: TGTGCCAGCAGCTCGACAGGGGGCACTAACTATGGCTACACCTTC

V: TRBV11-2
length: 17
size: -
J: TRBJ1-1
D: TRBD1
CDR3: CASSRSMGQGWNTEAFF
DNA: TGTGCCAGCAGCCGTTCTATGGGACAGGGATGGAACACTGAAGCTTTCTTT

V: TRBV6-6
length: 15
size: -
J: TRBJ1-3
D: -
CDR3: CASSYTSGSGNTIYF
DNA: TGTGCCAGCAGTTACACGTCAGGCTCTGGAAACACCATATATTTT

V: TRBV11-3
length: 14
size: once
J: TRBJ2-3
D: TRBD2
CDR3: CASAWGGDIDTQYF
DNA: TGTGCCAGCGCGTGGGGGGGAGATATAGATACGCAGTATTTT

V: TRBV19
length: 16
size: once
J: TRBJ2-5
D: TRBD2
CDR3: CASGLLAGQSQETQYF
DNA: TGTGCCAGTGGCTTGCTAGCGGGACAATCCCAAGAGACCCAGTACTTC

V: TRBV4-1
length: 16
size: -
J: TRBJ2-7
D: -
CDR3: CASSQVRSASYYEQYF
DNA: TGCGCCAGCAGCCAAGTGAGGTCAGCTTCTTACTACGAGCAGTACTTC

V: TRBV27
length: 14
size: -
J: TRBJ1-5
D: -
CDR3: CASSKSNRNQPQHF
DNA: TGTGCCAGCAGTAAGTCTAATCGCAATCAGCCCCAGCATTTT

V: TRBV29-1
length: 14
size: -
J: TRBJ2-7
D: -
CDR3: CSVVKGVTSHEQYF
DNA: TGCAGCGTTGTTAAAGGGGTAACGTCCCACGAGCAGTACTTC

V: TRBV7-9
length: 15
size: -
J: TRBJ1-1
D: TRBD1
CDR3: CASSPEQGVNTEAFF
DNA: TGTGCCAGCAGCCCAGAGCAGGGGGTGAACACTGAAGCTTTCTTT

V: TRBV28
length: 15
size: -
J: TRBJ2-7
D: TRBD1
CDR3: CASSWAGQGLYEQYF
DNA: TGTGCCAGCAGTTGGGCGGGACAGGGTCTCTACGAGCAGTACTTC

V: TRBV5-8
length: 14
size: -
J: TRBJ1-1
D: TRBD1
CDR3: CASSPTRQGGGAFF
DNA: TGTGCCAGCAGCCCTACACGACAGGGTGGAGGGGCTTTCTTT

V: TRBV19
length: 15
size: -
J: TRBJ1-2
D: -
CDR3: CASSIDPIANYGYTF
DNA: TGTGCCAGTAGTATAGATCCGATAGCTAACTATGGCTACACCTTC

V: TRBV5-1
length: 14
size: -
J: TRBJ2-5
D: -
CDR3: CASSLSSGVETQYF
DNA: TGCGCCAGCAGCTTGTCATCAGGGGTTGAGACCCAGTACTTC

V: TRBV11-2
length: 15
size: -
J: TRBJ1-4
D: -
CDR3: CASSPGRGGGEKLFF
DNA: TGTGCCAGCAGCCCAGGCAGGGGCGGAGGTGAAAAACTGTTTTTT

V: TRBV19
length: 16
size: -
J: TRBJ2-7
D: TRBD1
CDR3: CASSIGGTGGAYEQYF
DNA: TGTGCCAGTAGTATAGGAGGGACAGGGGGCGCGTACGAGCAGTACTTC

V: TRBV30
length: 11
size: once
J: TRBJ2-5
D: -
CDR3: CAWTGGETQYF
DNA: TGTGCCTGGACCGGAGGGGAGACCCAGTACTTC

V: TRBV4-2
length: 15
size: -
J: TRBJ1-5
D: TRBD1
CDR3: CASSQEWQGDQPQHF
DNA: TGTGCCAGCAGCCAAGAGTGGCAGGGGGATCAGCCCCAGCATTTT

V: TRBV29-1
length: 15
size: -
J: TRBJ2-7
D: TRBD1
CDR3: CSVKWDRGRFYEQYF
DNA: TGCAGCGTCAAATGGGACAGGGGACGATTCTACGAGCAGTACTTC

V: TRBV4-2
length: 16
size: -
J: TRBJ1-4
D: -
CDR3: CASSQEMVSGVDKLFF
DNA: TGTGCCAGCAGCCAAGAAATGGTATCGGGTGTAGACAAACTGTTTTTT